This T cell receptor (beta chain) comes out of a study of blood T cell repertoires in COVID-19. Overall study context: Collection of acute and convalescent COVID-19 samples took place in the United States, Italy and Spain.

Only in-frame clones appear in the TCRdb table, and some are missing; sequencing was by immunoSEQ multiplex PCR. Among 330,000 or so clones, roughly nine tenths were seen once, and the ten largest hold 2.5% to 3%. The V gene's germline CDR1 is LGHNT and CDR2 FRNRAP. CDR3 length: 14 amino acids. J was trimmed by 14 bases and V by 6 bases; bases with no gene match: 12. The sequence derives from a woman aged 30 to 39 who had recovered from COVID-19. The sample consisted of PBMCs or T cells enriched from blood (not recorded which). This sequence joins TRBV12-5 and TRBJ1-6, with TRBD1 matching over 8 bases. Written as DNA, the CDR3 is TGTGCTAGTGGCATAGGACAGGGCTCTCGGACCCTCCACTTT. Protein sequence: CASGIGQGSRTLHF.